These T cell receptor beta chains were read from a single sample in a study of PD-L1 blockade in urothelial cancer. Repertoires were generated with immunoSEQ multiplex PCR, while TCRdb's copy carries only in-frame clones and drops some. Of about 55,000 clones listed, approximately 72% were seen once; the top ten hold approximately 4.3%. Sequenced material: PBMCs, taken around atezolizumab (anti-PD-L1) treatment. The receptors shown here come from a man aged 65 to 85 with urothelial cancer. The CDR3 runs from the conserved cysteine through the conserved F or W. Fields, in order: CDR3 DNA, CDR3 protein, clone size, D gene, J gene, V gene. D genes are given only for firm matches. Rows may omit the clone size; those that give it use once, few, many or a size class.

TGTGCCAGCAGTTTATCCCAGGGGGATGGGGAGACCCAGTACTTC,CASSLSQGDGETQYF,.,TRBD1,TRBJ2-5,TRBV27
TGTGCCAGCAGCCTCGCGGGGGGTGAAGCTTTCTTT,CASSLAGGEAFF,.,.,TRBJ1-1,TRBV7-3
TGTGCCATTTCAGACAGGGCGAACTATGGCTACACCTTC,CAISDRANYGYTF,.,TRBD1,TRBJ1-2,TRBV10-3
TGTGCCAGCAGCTTAGACAGGGGGCCAGCTTTCTTT,CASSLDRGPAFF,.,TRBD1,TRBJ1-1,TRBV7-2
TGTGCCAGCAGCTTAGGCGGGGGCACTGAAGCTTTCTTT,CASSLGGGTEAFF,many,.,TRBJ1-1,TRBV5-4
TGTGCCAGCCGGGAGCGGAGAGGTGGCTACACCTTC,CASRERRGGYTF,.,.,TRBJ1-2,TRBV7-9
TGTGCCTGGAGTCGCAGTGGGGGCCGCACTGAAGCTTTCTTT,CAWSRSGGRTEAFF,few,.,TRBJ1-1,TRBV30
TGTGCCAGCAGCCCAACACAGGGGGAACATGAAAAACTGTTTTTT,CASSPTQGEHEKLFF,.,TRBD1,TRBJ1-4,TRBV5-4
TGTGCCAGCAGCCGACTTAGCGGGGGGGCAACAGATACGCAGTATTTT,CASSRLSGGATDTQYF,many,TRBD2,TRBJ2-3,TRBV11-2
TGTGCCAGCAGCTTGGTGGCGGGAGGCCAGGGTGAGCAGTTCTTC,CASSLVAGGQGEQFF,.,TRBD2,TRBJ2-1,TRBV5-5
TGTGCCAGCAGCCTAAAACCCCCGACTTGCCATCAGCCCCAGCATTTT,CASSLKPPTCHQPQHF,.,.,TRBJ1-5,TRBV9
TGCAGCGTTGGACGGGGGGGAGGGACCGGGGAGCTGTTTTTT,CSVGRGGGTGELFF,.,TRBD2,TRBJ2-2,TRBV29-1
TGCGCCAGCAGCCAAGGGAGGGACACTGAAGCTTTCTTT,CASSQGRDTEAFF,.,.,TRBJ1-1,TRBV4-3
TGTGCCAGCAGCTGGGGGACTCGGGGCGAGCAGTACTTC,CASSWGTRGEQYF,.,.,TRBJ2-7,TRBV5-4
TGTGCCAGCAGCTTAAAAGGAGGGGATATCCAGCATTTT,CASSLKGGDIQHF,few,.,TRBJ1-5,TRBV7-9
TGTGCCAGCATGGGAAGCAGGGGGCTGAACACTGAAGCTTTCTTT,CASMGSRGLNTEAFF,few,TRBD1,TRBJ1-1,TRBV2
TGCGCCAGCAGCCAGCTAGGGGACAGTAGTGAAAAACTGTTTTTT,CASSQLGDSSEKLFF,.,TRBD1,TRBJ1-4,TRBV4-3
TGTGCCAGCAGTTCCTCCACAGGGTCCTATGGCTACACCTTC,CASSSSTGSYGYTF,once,.,TRBJ1-2,TRBV27
TGTGCCAGCAGCTTGAGCAGCACAGATACGCAGTATTTT,CASSLSSTDTQYF,.,.,TRBJ2-3,TRBV5-4
TGTGCCAGCAGCTTTAGCGGGGGCCCCACAGATACGCAGTATTTT,CASSFSGGPTDTQYF,once,TRBD2,TRBJ2-3,TRBV7-3
TGTGCCAGCAGTGTGGGACAGGGGAGAGGGGAGACCCAGTACTTC,CASSVGQGRGETQYF,.,TRBD1,TRBJ2-5,TRBV2
TGTGCCAGCAGCTTAGACCCGAGGGACACCATATATTTT,CASSLDPRDTIYF,.,.,TRBJ1-3,TRBV7-2
TGTGCCACCCCGGGAGCCACCGGGGAGCTGTTTTTT,CATPGATGELFF,once,.,TRBJ2-2,TRBV19
TGTGCCAGCAGTTTACTTGGACTAGCGGGAGGGCCGAGTGAGCTGTTTTTT,CASSLLGLAGGPSELFF,few,TRBD2,TRBJ2-2,TRBV28
TGTGCCAGTAGGCTTAGCGGGGTACCCCTCAATGAGCAGTTCTTC,CASRLSGVPLNEQFF,.,TRBD2,TRBJ2-1,TRBV19
TGTGCCAGCAGCTTGGAGAGGTTTCAGGGGCAGAACACTGAAGCTTTCTTT,CASSLERFQGQNTEAFF,.,.,TRBJ1-1,TRBV5-6
TGTGCCAGTAGTAAGGGGAACTCTGGAAACACCATATATTTT,CASSKGNSGNTIYF,.,.,TRBJ1-3,TRBV19
TGTGCCAGCAGCTTAGATTGGGGGACAGGAAACACCATATATTTT,CASSLDWGTGNTIYF,.,.,TRBJ1-3,TRBV7-7
TGCGCCAGCAGCTTGACGGGAGGCTCGAATGAGCAGTTCTTC,CASSLTGGSNEQFF,.,TRBD2,TRBJ2-1,TRBV5-1
TGTGCCAGCAGTACTAGGACGTTAGCGGGAGGGCCGGGACAGTACTTC,CASSTRTLAGGPGQYF,.,TRBD2,TRBJ2-5,TRBV7-2
TGTGCCAGCAGCCCGAACAGGGTGTACAATGAGCAGTTCTTC,CASSPNRVYNEQFF,.,.,TRBJ2-1,TRBV11-3
TGTGCCAGCAGCTTGGGAGGAGGGAGCAATCAGCCCCAGCATTTT,CASSLGGGSNQPQHF,.,.,TRBJ1-5,TRBV5-4
TGTGCCACCAGCAGAGATCAACGGAGCCAAGAGACCCAGTACTTC,CATSRDQRSQETQYF,once,.,TRBJ2-5,TRBV15
TGTGCCAGCAGCGCCTTCCGAGGTGGTACCTATGGCTACACCTTC,CASSAFRGGTYGYTF,.,.,TRBJ1-2,TRBV7-2
TGCGCCAGCAGCCAAGGCCGACGGGTAGGATCGTCCGACGAGCAGTACTTC,CASSQGRRVGSSDEQYF,.,.,TRBJ2-7,TRBV4-1
TGTGCCAGCAGGTTGACAGGCGCTGGAAACACCATATATTTT,CASRLTGAGNTIYF,.,.,TRBJ1-3,TRBV5-6
TGTGCCAGCAGCCATATCCGGGGGGGTGGAGGCTACACCTTC,CASSHIRGGGGYTF,few,.,TRBJ1-2,TRBV4-2
TGTGCCAGCAGCCCTTCCCGGGGGGAGACTGAAGCTTTCTTT,CASSPSRGETEAFF,.,.,TRBJ1-1,TRBV16
TGTGCCAGTAGTATTCGGACAGACTATGGCTACACCTTC,CASSIRTDYGYTF,few,.,TRBJ1-2,TRBV19
TGTGCCAGCAGTTTGGATAAATGGACAGAGCAGTTCTTC,CASSLDKWTEQFF,.,.,TRBJ2-1,TRBV27
TGTGCCAGCTCACCCAACTTAATTGACAGGGCCTATAGCAATCAGCCCCAGCATTTT,CASSPNLIDRAYSNQPQHF,.,TRBD1,TRBJ1-5,TRBV18
TGTGCCTCCGGCCTGGGACAGGACTACGAGCAGTACTTC,CASGLGQDYEQYF,.,TRBD1,TRBJ2-7,TRBV11-3
TGTGCCAGCAGCTTGGCTAGCACCGGGGAGCTGTTTTTT,CASSLASTGELFF,.,.,TRBJ2-2,TRBV5-6
TGTGCCAGCAGCCGGGACACCTATGGCTACACCTTC,CASSRDTYGYTF,once,.,TRBJ1-2,TRBV7-2
TGTGCCAGCAGCTTAGCGAGTATGTCAGATACGCAGTATTTT,CASSLASMSDTQYF,.,.,TRBJ2-3,TRBV7-9